This TCR beta chain was captured by sequencing in a study of T-cell reconstitution after alpha-beta-depleted transplantation in children. Study outcomes and limitations: Where alpha-beta T cells came from about two months after transplant was reportedly several hundred expanded graft clones. T cells produced anew were the main source of T-cell counts and diversity one year after transplant.

This clonotype has a count of ten or more. What it binds is not known. The CDR3 has 16 residues. V lost 2 bases to trimming and J lost 3 bases; unmatched junction nucleotides: 13. Germline assignment: CDR1 DFQATT and CDR2 SNEGSKA (reference sequence). A library of TCRbeta sequences, prepared with unique molecular identifiers, was generated. TCRdb called the PCR reads again in MiXCR, with one record for every CDR3 protein. Here the sample spans approximately 190,000 distinct CDR3 sequences, 5.5% to 7% being singletons. Sequenced here: PBMCs, sampled before TCRalphabeta/CD19-depleted stem cell transplant. The rearrangement uses TRBV20-1 and TRBJ2-7; 7 bases align to TRBD1. The origin of this receptor is a girl in the first two years of life with combined immunodeficiency, due to receive a stem cell transplant. The CDR3 bases are TGCAGTGCTAGAAGGATAACCGGGACAGCGAGCTACGAGCAGTACTTC. Translated: CSARRITGTASYEQYF.